This TCR beta chain emerged from a study of cytomegalovirus exposure and HLA in healthy donors. Whole-study context: Genotyping of hundreds of donors showed that about 79% belonged to the Caucasian-associated ancestry cluster.

PCR was performed using 60 Vbeta and 13 Jbeta primers. Profiling relied on immunoSEQ multiplex PCR, and the TCRdb table lists in-frame clones only, not all of them. This table has about 55,000 clones, over 65% appearing once. This clone appeared a single time. The antigen is undetermined. The study sampled nominally healthy donors, though unrecorded immune exposures were likely. General study points: On later analysis, the bulk of CMV-associated TCR beta chains appeared to be HLA-restricted. Later on, an analysis tied 15,000 to 20,000 TCR beta sequences to HLA alleles at 0.05 false discovery rate.

The CDR3 extends over 13 amino acids. Trimming shortened V by 3 bases and J by 0 bases, and 7 bases separated the two germline ends. CDR1 and CDR2 from the germline V gene are SGDLS and YYNGEE. Sequenced: PBMCs. This chain links TRBV9 with TRBJ2-7; unclear D gene. The receptor was derived from a man aged 35-49 years in good health and CMV-seropositive. The CDR3 reads CASSASYSYEQYF. The CDR3 DNA follows: TGTGCCAGCAGCGCATCCTACTCCTACGAGCAGTACTTC.